The TCR beta chain described here comes from a study of shared clonotypes between healthy human individuals. The CDR3 is 15 amino acids. Germline values: CDR1 SGHAT, CDR2 FQNNGV. Unmatched junction bases numbered 5, after V lost 5 bases and J lost 1 base. Data came from immunoSEQ multiplex PCR; TCRdb stores just in-frame clones and leaves some out. The sample shows millions of clones, 95% of them seen only once. The J gene is TRBJ2-3, the V gene TRBV11-2, with TRBD2 matching 8 bases. This receptor was obtained from a young man in good health. The sequenced material came from naive CD4+ T cells sorted from blood. Subset here: CD45RA+ positively selected. CDR3 amino acids: CASSPGLGGTDTQYF. CDR3 sequence (DNA): TGTGCCAGCAGCCCGGGACTAGGGGGCACAGATACGCAGTATTTT.